This T cell receptor beta chain comes out of a study of blood T cell repertoires in COVID-19. Using immunoSEQ multiplex PCR, the repertoire was profiled, and TCRdb retains in-frame clones only, with some absent. The data contain some 150,000 clones, approximately 85% of them singletons. V was pared by 6 bases and J by 0 bases, with 4 bases of the junction left unmatched. This CDR3 is 15 amino acids long. The germline V gene has CDR1 ENHRY and CDR2 SYGVKD. The rearrangement uses TRBV10-3 and TRBJ2-2; 7 nucleotides match TRBD1. Input material: peripheral blood. The TCR comes from a man in his 60s who had recovered from COVID-19. The CDR3 sequence: CAIRRGTANTGELFF. Here the CDR3 DNA reads TGTGCCATCAGGAGGGGGACAGCGAACACCGGGGAGCTGTTTTTT.